The text below deals with one T cell receptor (beta chain). No antigen is known for it. The entry originates in a study of identifying expanded T cells in peripheral blood. Study-level results: Differentially abundant clones: around 1.2 between replicates, 15 to 17 at approximately 13 days, approximately 19 at four.

TCRdb's table, derived via immunoSEQ multiplex PCR, lists solely in-frame clones and lacks some. The data hold about 50,000 clones, with 65% to 90% observed a single time. Trimming cost V 0 bases and J 6 bases, with 13 bases left between them. CDR3 size: 15 residues. Germline-derived CDR1 and CDR2 are MGHRA and YSYEKL. No infections or other immune events were documented during collection. The sequence was obtained from a person aged 18-69 years in good health. The source material was blood. The chain has TRBV4-1 and TRBJ2-3; either TRBD1 or TRBD2 may fit D (6 bases each). This chain's CDR3 is CASSQDGQGRDTQYF. The CDR3 nucleotides are TGCGCCAGCAGCCAAGATGGGCAGGGGAGGGATACGCAGTATTTT.